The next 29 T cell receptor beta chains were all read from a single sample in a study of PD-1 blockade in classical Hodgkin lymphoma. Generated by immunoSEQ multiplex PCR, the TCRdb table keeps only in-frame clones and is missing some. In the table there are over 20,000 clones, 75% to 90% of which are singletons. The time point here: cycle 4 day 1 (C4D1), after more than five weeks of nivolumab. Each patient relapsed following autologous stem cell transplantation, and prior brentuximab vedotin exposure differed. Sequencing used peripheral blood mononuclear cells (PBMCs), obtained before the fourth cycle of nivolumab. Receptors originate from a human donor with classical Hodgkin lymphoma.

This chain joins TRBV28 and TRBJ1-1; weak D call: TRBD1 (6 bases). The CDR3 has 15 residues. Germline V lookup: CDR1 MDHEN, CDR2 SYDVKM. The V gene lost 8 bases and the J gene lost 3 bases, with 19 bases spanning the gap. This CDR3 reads CASRPWGRGDTEAFF. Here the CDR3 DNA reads TGTGCCAGCCGTCCCTGGGGGCGCGGAGACACTGAAGCTTTCTTT.

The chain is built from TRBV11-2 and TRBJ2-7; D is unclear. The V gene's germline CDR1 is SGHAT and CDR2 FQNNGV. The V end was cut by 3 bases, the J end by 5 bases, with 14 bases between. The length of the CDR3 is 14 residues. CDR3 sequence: CASSLGAVAHEQYF. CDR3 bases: TGTGCCAGCAGCTTGGGCGCTGTCGCCCACGAGCAGTACTTC.

CDR3 sequence reads: CASSEGAGTDTQYF. The CDR3 region has the DNA TGTGCCAGCAGTGAAGGGGCTGGCACAGATACGCAGTATTTT. The chain has TRBV6-1 and TRBJ2-3; D is uncertain. Trimming left V 1 base short and J 1 base short, with 6 bases between. CDR1 MNHNS and CDR2 SASEGT come from the germline V gene. The CDR3 contains 14 residues.

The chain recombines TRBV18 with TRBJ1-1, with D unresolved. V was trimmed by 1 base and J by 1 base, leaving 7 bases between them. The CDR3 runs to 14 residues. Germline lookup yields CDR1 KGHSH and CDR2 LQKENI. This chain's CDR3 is CASSPQGGNTEAFF. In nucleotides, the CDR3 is TGTGCCAGCTCACCACAGGGAGGGAACACTGAAGCTTTCTTT.

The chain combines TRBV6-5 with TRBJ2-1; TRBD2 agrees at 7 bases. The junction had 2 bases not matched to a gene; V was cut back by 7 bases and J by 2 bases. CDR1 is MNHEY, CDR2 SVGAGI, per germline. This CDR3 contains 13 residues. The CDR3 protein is CASTGGAYNEQFF. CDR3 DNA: TGTGCCAGCACGGGGGGAGCCTACAATGAGCAGTTCTTC.

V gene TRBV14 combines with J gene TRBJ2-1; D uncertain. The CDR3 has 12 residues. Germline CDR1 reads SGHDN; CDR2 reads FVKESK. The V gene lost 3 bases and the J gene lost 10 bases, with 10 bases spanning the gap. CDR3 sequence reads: CASSQFSGEQFF. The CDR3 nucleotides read TGTGCCAGCAGCCAGTTTAGTGGCGAGCAGTTCTTC.

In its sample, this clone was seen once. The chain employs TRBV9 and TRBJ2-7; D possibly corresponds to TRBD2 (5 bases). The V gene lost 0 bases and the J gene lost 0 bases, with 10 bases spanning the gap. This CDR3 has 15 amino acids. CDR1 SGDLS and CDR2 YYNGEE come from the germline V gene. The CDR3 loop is CASSVGGSTSYEQYF. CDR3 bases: TGTGCCAGCAGCGTAGGAGGGTCTACCTCCTACGAGCAGTACTTC.

CDR3 nucleotides: TGTGCCAGCAGTGACAGGGGGCCCACTGAAGCTTTCTTT. It yields the protein CASSDRGPTEAFF. The chain employs TRBV2 and TRBJ1-1, with TRBD1 identical over 8 bases. Trimming at V came to 3 bases and at J to 4 bases, leaving 1 base not matched to a gene. The CDR3 totals 13 residues. Germline V gene sequence: CDR1 SNHLY, CDR2 FYNNEI.

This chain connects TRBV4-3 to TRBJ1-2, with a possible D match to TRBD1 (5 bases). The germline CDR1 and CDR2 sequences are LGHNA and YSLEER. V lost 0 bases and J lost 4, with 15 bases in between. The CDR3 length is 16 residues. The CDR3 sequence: CASSQDGGQGSYGYTF. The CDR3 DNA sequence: TGCGCCAGCAGCCAAGATGGAGGGCAGGGATCCTATGGCTACACCTTC.

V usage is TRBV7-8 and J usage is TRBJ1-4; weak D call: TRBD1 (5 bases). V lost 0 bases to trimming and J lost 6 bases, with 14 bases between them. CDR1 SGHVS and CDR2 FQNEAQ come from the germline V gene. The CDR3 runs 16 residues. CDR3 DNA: TGTGCCAGCAGCTTAGCTACCCGGGACTCCTATGAAAAACTGTTTTTT. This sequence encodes CASSLATRDSYEKLFF. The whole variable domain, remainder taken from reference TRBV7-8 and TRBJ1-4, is GAGVSQSPRYKVAKRGQDVALRCDPISGHVSLFWYQQALGQGPEFLTYFQNEAQLDKSGLPSDRFFAERPEGSVSTLKIQRTQQEDSAVYLCASSLATRDSYEKLFFGSGTQLSVL.

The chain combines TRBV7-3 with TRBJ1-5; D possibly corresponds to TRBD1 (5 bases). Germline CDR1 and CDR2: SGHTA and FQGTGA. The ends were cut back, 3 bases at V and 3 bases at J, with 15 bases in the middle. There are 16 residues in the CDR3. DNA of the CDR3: TGTGCCAGCAGCTTCATCACAGGCCGCTACAATCAGCCCCAGCATTTT. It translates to CASSFITGRYNQPQHF. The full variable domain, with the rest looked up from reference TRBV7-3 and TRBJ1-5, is GAGVSQTPSNKVTEKGKYVELRCDPISGHTALYWYRQSLGQGPEFLIYFQGTGAADDSGLPNDRFFAVRPEGSVSTLKIQRTERGDSAVYLCASSFITGRYNQPQHFGDGTRLSIL.

The CDR3 here is CASSYARGNTGELFF. CDR3 coding DNA: TGTGCCAGCAGTTACGCCAGGGGGAACACCGGGGAGCTGTTTTTT. The rearrangement joins TRBV6-5 to TRBJ2-2; a possible D gene is TRBD1 (6 bases). The CDR3 length is 15 residues. V lost 2 bases, J lost 1 base, and 8 bases lay in between. Germline CDR1 MNHEY, CDR2 SVGAGI.

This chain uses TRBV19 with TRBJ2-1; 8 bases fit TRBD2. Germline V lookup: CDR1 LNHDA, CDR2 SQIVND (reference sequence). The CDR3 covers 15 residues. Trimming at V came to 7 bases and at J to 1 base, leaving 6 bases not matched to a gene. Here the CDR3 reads CASTETSASYNEQFF. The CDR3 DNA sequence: TGTGCCAGTACCGAGACTAGCGCTTCCTACAATGAGCAGTTCTTC.

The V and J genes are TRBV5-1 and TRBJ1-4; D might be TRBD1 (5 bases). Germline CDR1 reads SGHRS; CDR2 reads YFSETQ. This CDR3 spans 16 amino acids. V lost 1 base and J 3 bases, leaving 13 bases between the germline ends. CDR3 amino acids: CASSLTPGGANEKLFF. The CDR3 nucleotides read TGCGCCAGCAGCTTGACCCCCGGGGGAGCTAATGAAAAACTGTTTTTT.

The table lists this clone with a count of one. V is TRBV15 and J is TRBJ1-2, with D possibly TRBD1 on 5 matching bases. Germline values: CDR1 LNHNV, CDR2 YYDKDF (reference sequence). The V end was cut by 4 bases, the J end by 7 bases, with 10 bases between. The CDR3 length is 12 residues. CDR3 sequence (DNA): TGTGCCACCAGCAACTCCAGGGTTGGCTACACCTTC. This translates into CATSNSRVGYTF.

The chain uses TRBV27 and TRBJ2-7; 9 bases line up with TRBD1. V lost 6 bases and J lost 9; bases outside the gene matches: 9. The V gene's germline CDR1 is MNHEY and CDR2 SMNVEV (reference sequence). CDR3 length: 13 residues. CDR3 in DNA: TGTGCCAGCAGACGGGACAGGGTGGAGGGGCAGTACTTC. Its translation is CASRRDRVEGQYF.

The CDR3 region is CASSYLRWGEQYF. The CDR3 region has the DNA TGTGCCAGCAGTTATCTGAGGTGGGGCGAGCAGTACTTC. The chain recombines TRBV6-5 with TRBJ2-7; no clear D. The CDR3 covers 13 residues. V lost 3 bases, J lost 6 bases, and 12 bases lay in between. Germline assignment: CDR1 MNHEY and CDR2 SVGAGI.

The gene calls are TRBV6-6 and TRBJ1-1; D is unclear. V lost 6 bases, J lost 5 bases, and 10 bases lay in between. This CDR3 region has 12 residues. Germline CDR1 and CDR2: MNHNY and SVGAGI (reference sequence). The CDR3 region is CASSGTRTEAFF. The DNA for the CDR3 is TGTGCCAGCAGCGGAACCCGGACTGAAGCTTTCTTT.

CDR3 loop: CASSLVWTRQETQYF. DNA of the CDR3: TGTGCCAGCAGCTTAGTCTGGACTAGGCAAGAGACCCAGTACTTC. V gene TRBV7-9 combines with J gene TRBJ2-5; 7 positions match TRBD2. CDR3 length: 15 amino acids. The V segment lost 1 base and the J segment 2 bases; nucleotides outside the gene matches: 4. Germline lookup yields CDR1 SEHNR and CDR2 FQNEAQ (reference sequence). The entire variable domain, with the rest obtained from reference TRBV7-9 and TRBJ2-5, is as follows: DTGVSQNPRHKITKRGQNVTFRCDPISEHNRLYWYRQTLGQGPEFLTYFQNEAQLEKSRLLSDRFSAERPKGSFSTLEIQRTEQGDSAMYLCASSLVWTRQETQYFGPGTRLLVL.

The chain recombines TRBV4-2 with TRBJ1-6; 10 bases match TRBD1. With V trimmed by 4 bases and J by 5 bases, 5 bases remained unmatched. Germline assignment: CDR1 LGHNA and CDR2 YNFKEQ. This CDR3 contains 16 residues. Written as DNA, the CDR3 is TGTGCCAGCAGCCTGATGACAGGGGGCAATAATTCACCCCTCCACTTT. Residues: CASSLMTGGNNSPLHF.

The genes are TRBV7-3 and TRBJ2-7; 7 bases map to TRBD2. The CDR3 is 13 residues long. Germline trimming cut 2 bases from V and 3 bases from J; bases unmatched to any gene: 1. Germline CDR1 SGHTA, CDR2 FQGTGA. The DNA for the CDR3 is TGTGCCAGCAGCTTAGGGAGGGGCTACGAGCAGTACTTC. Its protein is CASSLGRGYEQYF.

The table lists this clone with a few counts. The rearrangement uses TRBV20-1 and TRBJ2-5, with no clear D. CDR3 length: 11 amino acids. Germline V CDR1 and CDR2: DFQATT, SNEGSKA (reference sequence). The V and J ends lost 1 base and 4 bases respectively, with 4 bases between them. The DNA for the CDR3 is TGCAGTGCTAGAGGGGGAGAGACCCAGTACTTC. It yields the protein CSARGGETQYF.

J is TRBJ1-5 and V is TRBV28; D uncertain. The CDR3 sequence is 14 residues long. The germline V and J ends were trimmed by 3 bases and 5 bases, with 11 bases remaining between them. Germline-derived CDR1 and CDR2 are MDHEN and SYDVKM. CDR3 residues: CASSFFSRYQPQHF. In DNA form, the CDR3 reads TGTGCCAGCAGTTTTTTTTCCCGATATCAGCCCCAGCATTTT.

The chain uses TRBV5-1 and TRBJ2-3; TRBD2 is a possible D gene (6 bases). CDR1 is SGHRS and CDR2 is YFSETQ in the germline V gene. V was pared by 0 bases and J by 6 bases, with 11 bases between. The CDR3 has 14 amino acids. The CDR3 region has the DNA TGCGCCAGCAGCTTGGCCGGAGGGGCGGATACGCAGTATTTT. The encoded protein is CASSLAGGADTQYF.

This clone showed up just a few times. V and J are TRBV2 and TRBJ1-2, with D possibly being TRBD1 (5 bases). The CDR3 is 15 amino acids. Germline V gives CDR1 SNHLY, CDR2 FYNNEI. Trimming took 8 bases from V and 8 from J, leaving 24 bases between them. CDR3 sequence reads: CASDSAVRGGSGYTF. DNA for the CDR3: TGTGCCAGCGACTCGGCGGTACGGGGCGGTAGCGGCTACACCTTC.

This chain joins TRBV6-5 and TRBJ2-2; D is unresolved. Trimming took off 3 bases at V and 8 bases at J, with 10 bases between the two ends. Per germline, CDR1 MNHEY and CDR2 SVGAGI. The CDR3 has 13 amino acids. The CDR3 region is CASSYVGAGELFF. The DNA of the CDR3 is TGTGCCAGCAGTTATGTGGGTGCAGGGGAGCTGTTTTTT.

This chain's CDR3 is CASSPTSGANTGELFF. In nucleotides, the CDR3 is TGTGCCAGCAGCCCAACTAGCGGAGCGAACACCGGGGAGCTGTTTTTT. This sequence joins TRBV9 and TRBJ2-2; 8 positions agree with TRBD2. CDR1 is SGDLS, CDR2 YYNGEE, per germline. Losses at the gene ends were 4 bases for V and 0 bases for J; bases not matched to a gene: 5. This CDR3 spans 16 amino acids. The full variable domain, with the rest looked up from reference TRBV9 and TRBJ2-2, is DSGVTQTPKHLITATGQRVTLRCSPRSGDLSVYWYQQSLDQGLQFLIQYYNGEERAKGNILERFSAQQFPDLHSELNLSSLELGDSALYFCASSPTSGANTGELFFGEGSRLTVL.

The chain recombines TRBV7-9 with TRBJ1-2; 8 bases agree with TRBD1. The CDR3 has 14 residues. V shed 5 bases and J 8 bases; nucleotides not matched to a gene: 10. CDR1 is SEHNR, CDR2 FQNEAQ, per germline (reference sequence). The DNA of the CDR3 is TGTGCCAGCAGCAGCGGACAGGGCCCGCTGGGCTACACCTTC. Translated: CASSSGQGPLGYTF.

The chain's CDR3 is CASSAPGQGGVGYTF. CDR3 bases: TGTGCCAGCAGTGCACCGGGACAGGGGGGAGTTGGCTACACCTTC. The rearrangement joins TRBV27 to TRBJ1-2; 11 nucleotides agree with TRBD1. There are 15 residues in the CDR3. The junction had 9 bases not matched to a gene; V was cut back by 5 bases and J by 7 bases. Germline V CDR1 and CDR2: MNHEY, SMNVEV (reference sequence).